The source of this T cell receptor beta chain is a study of lymphopenia after photon versus proton radiotherapy. Broader study findings: Proton therapy kept repertoires fairly stable, unlike photons, which gained effector/memory cells. After lymphocyte nadir, photon-treated repertoires showed oligoclonal expansion, especially CD8+ Temra.

CDR3 length equals 13 residues. The J segment lost 9 bases and the V segment lost 4 bases, leaving 3 bases of the junction unmatched. Germline V CDR1 and CDR2: GTSNPN, SVGIG (reference sequence). The method was immunoSEQ multiplex PCR; TCRdb's version includes in-frame clones alone and lacks a portion of them. The sample lists approximately 58,000 clones; 83% were seen once. As to this clone: What it binds is unknown.

This chain links TRBV30 with TRBJ2-1; 13 bases agree with TRBD2. The specimen comprised peripheral blood, sampled from a patient treated with photon-based radiotherapy. This TCR derives from a man aged 50 or older with gastric cancer. Here the CDR3 DNA reads TGTGCCTGGAAACTAGCGGGAGGGGGTGAGCAGTTCTTC. It specifies CAWKLAGGGEQFF.